These 3 T cell receptor beta chains share one sample of origin, sequenced in a study of blood T cell repertoires in COVID-19. Sequenced by immunoSEQ multiplex PCR; TCRdb stores in-frame clones only, minus some. The table has 250,000 to 300,000 clones, over 70% seen once. The sample comprised peripheral blood. These receptors all stem from a woman in her seventies with COVID-19, enrolled during active disease.

The chain links TRBV9 to TRBJ1-2; 8 nucleotides agree with TRBD1. This CDR3 comprises 15 residues. Germline lookup yields CDR1 SGDLS and CDR2 YYNGEE. Unmatched junction bases numbered 4, after V lost 3 bases and J lost 0 bases. CDR3 DNA sequence: TGTGCCAGCAGCGCGGACAGGGCCTCTAACTATGGCTACACCTTC. Residues: CASSADRASNYGYTF.

This chain uses TRBV7-9 with TRBJ2-1; TRBD2 might be the D (6 bases). Looked up from germline, CDR1 is SEHNR and CDR2 is FQNEAQ (reference sequence). This CDR3 spans 16 amino acids. V lost 1 base and J 2 bases, leaving 12 bases between the germline ends. The CDR3 region has the DNA TGTGCCAGCAGCTTAGGATCGGGGGAGCCCTACAATGAGCAGTTCTTC. It is translated as CASSLGSGEPYNEQFF.

This clone was observed once. This chain links TRBV2 with TRBJ1-2; a possible D gene is TRBD1 (5 bases). Deletions cut 0 bases from V and 5 bases from J, with 19 bases between. CDR3 length equals 17 residues. From germline, CDR1 is SNHLY and CDR2 FYNNEI. As DNA, the CDR3 is TGTGCCAGCAGTGAAGCATTTAACTTGGTCAAGGGGTATGGCTACACCTTC. Translating gives CASSEAFNLVKGYGYTF.